Sequencing of this TCR beta chain was carried out in a study of identical twins. Findings and limits, study-wide: Researchers reported excess low generation probability among twin-shared out-of-frame alpha sequences. For zero-insertion analyses, partial confounding could come from invariant MAIT and iNKT cells. Conclusions came from cross-sectional statistical analysis, not from following the same donors.

Worth noting for this clonotype: The antigen is not known.

The V gene lost 1 base and the J gene lost 15 bases, with 10 bases spanning the gap. Germline V gene lookup returns CDR1 DFQATT and CDR2 SNEGSKA (reference sequence). CDR3 length: 10 amino acids. A universal primer binding site was introduced by template switching. The final cDNA contained unique molecular identifiers. TCRdb re-called the 5' RACE reads through MiXCR, storing one row per CDR3 protein. The sample holds roughly 1.6 million distinct CDR3 sequences; under 35% are singletons and the top ten take 0.25% to 0.3%. The source is a newborn girl in good health. Sequenced sample: cord blood. This chain uses TRBV20-1 with TRBJ2-1; D is perhaps TRBD2 (6 bases). The CDR3 loop is CSARGEVLFF. The CDR3 DNA follows: TGCAGTGCTAGAGGGGAGGTGCTGTTCTTC.